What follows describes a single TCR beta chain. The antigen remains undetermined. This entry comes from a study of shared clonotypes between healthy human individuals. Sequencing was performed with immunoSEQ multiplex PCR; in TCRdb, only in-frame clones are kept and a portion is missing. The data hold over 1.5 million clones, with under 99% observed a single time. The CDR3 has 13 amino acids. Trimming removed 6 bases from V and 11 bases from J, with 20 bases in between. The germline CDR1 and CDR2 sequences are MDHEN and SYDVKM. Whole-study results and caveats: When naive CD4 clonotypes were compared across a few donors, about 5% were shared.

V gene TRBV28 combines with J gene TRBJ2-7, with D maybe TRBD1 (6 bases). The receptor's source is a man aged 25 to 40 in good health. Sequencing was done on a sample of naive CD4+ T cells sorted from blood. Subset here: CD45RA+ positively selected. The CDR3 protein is CASRQGPGMREYF. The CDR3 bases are TGTGCCAGCAGACAGGGCCCCGGTATGAGGGAGTACTTC.